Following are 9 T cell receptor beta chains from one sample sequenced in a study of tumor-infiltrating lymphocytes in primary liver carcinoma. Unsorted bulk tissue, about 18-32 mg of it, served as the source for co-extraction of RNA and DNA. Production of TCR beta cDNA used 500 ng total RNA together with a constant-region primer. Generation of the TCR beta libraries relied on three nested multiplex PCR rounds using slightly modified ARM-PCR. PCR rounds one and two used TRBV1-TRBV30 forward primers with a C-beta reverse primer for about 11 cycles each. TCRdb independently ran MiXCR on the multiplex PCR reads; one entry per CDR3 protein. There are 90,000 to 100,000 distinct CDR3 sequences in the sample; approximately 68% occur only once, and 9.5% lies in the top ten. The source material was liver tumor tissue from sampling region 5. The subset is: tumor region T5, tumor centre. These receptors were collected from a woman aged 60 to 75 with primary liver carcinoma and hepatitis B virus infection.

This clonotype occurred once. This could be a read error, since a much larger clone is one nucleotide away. The CDR3 DNA sequence: TGTTCCATCCTCGGGACAGGGGCCTATGGCTACACCTTC. It encodes CSILGTGAYGYTF. This rearrangement joins TRBV10-3 to TRBJ1-2; TRBD1 matches at 10 bases. Per the germline V gene, CDR1 is ENHRY and CDR2 is SYGVKD. The CDR3 has 13 amino acids.

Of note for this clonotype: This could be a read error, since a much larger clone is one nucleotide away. CDR3: CASNLDRPPYGYTF. In DNA, the CDR3 is TGTGCCAGCAATCTGGACAGGCCCCCGTATGGCTACACCTTC. V gene TRBV28 combines with J gene TRBJ1-2; 7 bases fit TRBD1. J gave up 5 bases and V 7 bases, and 10 bases lay outside the gene matches. This CDR3 has 14 amino acids. Germline V gives CDR1 MDHEN, CDR2 SYDVKM.

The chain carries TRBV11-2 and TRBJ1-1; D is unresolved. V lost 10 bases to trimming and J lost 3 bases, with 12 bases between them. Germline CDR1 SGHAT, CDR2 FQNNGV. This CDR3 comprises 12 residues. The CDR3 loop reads CANSASHTEAFF. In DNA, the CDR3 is TGTGCCAATAGCGCGTCGCACACTGAAGCTTTCTTT.

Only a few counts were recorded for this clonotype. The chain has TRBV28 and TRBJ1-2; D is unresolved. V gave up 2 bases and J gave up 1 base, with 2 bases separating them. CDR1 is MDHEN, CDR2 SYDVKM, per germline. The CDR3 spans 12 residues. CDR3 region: CASSLNNYGYTF. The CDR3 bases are TGTGCCAGCAGTTTAAATAACTATGGCTACACCTTC.

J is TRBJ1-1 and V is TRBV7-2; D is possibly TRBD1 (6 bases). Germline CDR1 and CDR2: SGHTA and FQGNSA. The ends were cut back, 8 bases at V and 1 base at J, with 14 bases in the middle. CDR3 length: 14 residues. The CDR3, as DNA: TGTGCCAGCTGGGGGCGGACACCGAACACTGAAGCTTTCTTT. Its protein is CASWGRTPNTEAFF.

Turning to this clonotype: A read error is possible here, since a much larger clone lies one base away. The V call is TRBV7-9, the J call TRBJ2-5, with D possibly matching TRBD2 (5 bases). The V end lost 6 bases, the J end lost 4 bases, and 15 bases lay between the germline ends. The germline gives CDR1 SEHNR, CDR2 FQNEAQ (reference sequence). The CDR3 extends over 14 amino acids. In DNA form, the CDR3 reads TGTGCCAGCAGTATCCAGCGGAATCGAGAGACCCAGTACTTC. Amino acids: CASSIQRNRETQYF. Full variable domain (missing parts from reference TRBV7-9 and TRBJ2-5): DTGVSQNPRHKITKRGQNVTFRCDPISEHNRLYWYRQTLGQGPEFLTYFQNEAQLEKSRLLSDRFSAERPKGSFSTLEIQRTEQGDSAMYLCASSIQRNRETQYFGPGTRLLVL.

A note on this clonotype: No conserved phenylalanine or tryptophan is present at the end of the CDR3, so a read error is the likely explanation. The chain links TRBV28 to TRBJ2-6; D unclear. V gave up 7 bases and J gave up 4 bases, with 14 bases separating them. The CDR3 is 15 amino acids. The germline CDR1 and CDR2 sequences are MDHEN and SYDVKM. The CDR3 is CASTAPLSGANVLTS. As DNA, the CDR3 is TGTGCCAGCACGGCACCGCTCTCCGGGGCCAACGTCCTGACTTCC.

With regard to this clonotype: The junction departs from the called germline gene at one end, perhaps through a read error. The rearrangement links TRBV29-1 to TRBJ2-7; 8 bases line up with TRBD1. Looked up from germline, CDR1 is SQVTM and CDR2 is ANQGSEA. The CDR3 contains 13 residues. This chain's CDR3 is CNVEEGGQGWQYF. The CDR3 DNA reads TGCAACGTTGAAGAGGGTGGACAGGGATGGCAGTACTTC.

Written as DNA, the CDR3 is TGCGCCAGCACCAAGCGATCTAGCACAGATACGCAGTATTTT. It is translated as CASTKRSSTDTQYF. J is TRBJ2-3 and V is TRBV5-1; D gene uncertain. Looked up from germline, CDR1 is SGHRS and CDR2 is YFSETQ. The CDR3 is made up of 14 amino acids. V dropped 6 bases and J dropped 0 bases, with 11 bases sitting between them.